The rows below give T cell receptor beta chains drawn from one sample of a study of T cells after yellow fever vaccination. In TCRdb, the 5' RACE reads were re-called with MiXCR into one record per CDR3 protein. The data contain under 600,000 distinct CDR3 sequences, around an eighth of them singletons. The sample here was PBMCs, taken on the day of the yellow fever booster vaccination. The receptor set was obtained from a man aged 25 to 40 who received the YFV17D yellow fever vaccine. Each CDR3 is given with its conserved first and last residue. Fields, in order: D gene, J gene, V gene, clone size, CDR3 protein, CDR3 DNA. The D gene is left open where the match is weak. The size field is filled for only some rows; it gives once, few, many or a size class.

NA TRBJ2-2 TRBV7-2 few CASAGLPRGGELFF TGTGCCAGCGCAGGACTTCCTCGAGGGGGGGAGCTGTTTTTT
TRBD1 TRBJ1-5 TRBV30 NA CAWSVRGQDNNQPQHF TGTGCCTGGAGTGTACGAGGACAGGACAACAATCAGCCCCAGCATTTT
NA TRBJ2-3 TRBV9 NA CASSVTGALYTDTQYF TGTGCCAGCAGCGTAACCGGGGCCCTTTACACAGATACGCAGTATTTT
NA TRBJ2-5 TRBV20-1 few CSAIETVQETQYF TGCAGTGCTATCGAAACGGTCCAAGAGACCCAGTACTTC
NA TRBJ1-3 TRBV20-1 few CSARSISGNTIYF TGCAGTGCTAGATCCATTTCTGGAAACACCATATATTTT
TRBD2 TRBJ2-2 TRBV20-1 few CSAFPRGRYTGELFF TGCAGTGCGTTCCCGCGCGGGAGATACACCGGGGAGCTGTTTTTT
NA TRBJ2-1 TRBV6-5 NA CASSSPWDSNEQFF TGTGCCAGCAGTTCCCCCTGGGACTCCAATGAGCAGTTCTTC
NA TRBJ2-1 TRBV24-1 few CATSGSGYNEQFF TGTGCCACCAGTGGGTCGGGTTACAATGAGCAGTTCTTC
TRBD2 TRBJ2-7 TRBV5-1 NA CASSSGLPDEQYF TGCGCCAGCAGCTCGGGACTACCGGACGAGCAGTACTTC
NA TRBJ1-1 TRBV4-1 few CASSWHEGEAFF TGCGCCAGCAGCTGGCATGAGGGGGAAGCTTTCTTT
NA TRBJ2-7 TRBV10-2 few CASGGQYF TGCGCCAGCGGGGGGCAGTACTTC
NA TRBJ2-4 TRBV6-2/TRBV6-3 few CASSDPGMANIQYF TGTGCCAGCAGTGACCCTGGTATGGCGAACATTCAGTACTTC
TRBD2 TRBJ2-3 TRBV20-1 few CSASLAGSTDTQYF TGCAGTGCTAGTCTAGCGGGGAGCACAGATACGCAGTATTTT
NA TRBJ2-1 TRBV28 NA CASSFPVADGHNEQFF TGTGCCAGCAGTTTCCCCGTAGCGGATGGCCACAATGAGCAGTTCTTC
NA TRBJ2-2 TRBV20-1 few CSASMRTNTGELFF TGCAGTGCTAGCATGAGAACGAACACCGGGGAGCTGTTTTTT
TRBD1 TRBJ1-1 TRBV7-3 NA CASSKTGDRATEAFF TGTGCCAGCAGCAAGACAGGGGATAGGGCCACTGAAGCTTTCTTT
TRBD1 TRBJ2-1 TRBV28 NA CASGTGGENEQFF TGTGCCAGTGGGACAGGGGGGGAAAATGAGCAGTTCTTC